These 17 T cell receptor beta chains share one sample of origin, sequenced in a study of T cell repertoires in cytomegalovirus infection. MiXCR, applied by TCRdb to the reads, yields one record per CDR3 protein. The sample lists a few hundred thousand distinct CDR3 sequences; approximately 17% were seen once. The specimen sequenced was CD8+ T cells from PBMCs. The receptors here all came from a human donor in good health (CMV status not recorded). Some clones in this sample may be carry-over from other donors' samples.

The chain joins TRBV6-6 to TRBJ2-7, with 8 bases lining up with TRBD1. After removal of 3 bases from V and 6 bases from J, the junction contained 10 bases not matched to a gene. The CDR3 runs 15 residues. Germline V gene lookup returns CDR1 MNHNY and CDR2 SVGAGI (reference sequence). The CDR3 protein is CASSYGGQASPEQYF. The CDR3 DNA reads TGTGCCAGCAGTTATGGGGGACAGGCGAGCCCCGAGCAGTACTTC.

The chain joins TRBV19 to TRBJ1-5; D is ambiguous. Trimming cost V 5 bases and J 0 bases, with 14 bases left between them. From germline, CDR1 is LNHDA and CDR2 SQIVND (reference sequence). CDR3 length equals 16 residues. In nucleotides, the CDR3 is TGTGCCAGTAGTCTGAGACACCATTATAGCAATCAGCCCCAGCATTTT. Residues: CASSLRHHYSNQPQHF.

In this sample, this clonotype turned up many times. The chain joins TRBV12-3 or TRBV12-4 to TRBJ2-1, with TRBD1 matching 8 bases. The CDR3 length is 16 residues. V gave up 5 bases and J gave up 0 bases; unmatched junction bases: 6. As DNA, the CDR3 is TGTGCCAGCAGTCTACGACAGGGGAACTCCTACAATGAGCAGTTCTTC. Translating it yields CASSLRQGNSYNEQFF.

This clonotype was detected only a few times. The rearrangement joins TRBV6-2 or TRBV6-3 to TRBJ2-7; tentatively, D is TRBD2 (5 bases). This CDR3 contains 14 residues. V was shortened by 4 bases and J by 0 bases, with 10 bases between the two germline ends. CDR1 is MNHEY, CDR2 SVGEGT, per germline. This chain's CDR3 is CASSWDEGSYEQYF. The DNA for the CDR3 is TGTGCCAGCAGTTGGGATGAGGGCTCCTACGAGCAGTACTTC.

This clonotype appeared many times. The rearrangement uses TRBV7-9 and TRBJ2-2; 8 bases are shared with TRBD1. After removal of 4 bases from V and 4 bases from J, the junction contained 17 bases not matched to a gene. The V gene's germline CDR1 is SEHNR and CDR2 FQNEAQ (reference sequence). The CDR3 contains 19 residues. The CDR3, as DNA: TGTGCCAGCAGCTCGAGCTGGACAGGGCTTACGGGGTCCACCGGGGAGCTGTTTTTT. This encodes CASSSSWTGLTGSTGELFF. Together with reference TRBV7-9 and TRBJ2-2, the CDR3 gives the full variable domain: DTGVSQNPRHKITKRGQNVTFRCDPISEHNRLYWYRQTLGQGPEFLTYFQNEAQLEKSRLLSDRFSAERPKGSFSTLEIQRTEQGDSAMYLCASSSSWTGLTGSTGELFFGEGSRLTVL.

This chain connects TRBV29-1 to TRBJ1-1; D possibly corresponds to TRBD1 (5 bases). V shed 4 bases and J shed 4 bases, with 10 bases lying between them. The CDR3 has 12 amino acids. CDR1 is SQVTM, CDR2 ANQGSEA, per germline. The CDR3 region is CSVVGGRTEAFF. CDR3 in DNA: TGCAGCGTTGTTGGGGGACGCACTGAAGCTTTCTTT.

This clonotype was seen repeatedly, ten times or more. The genes are TRBV7-2 and TRBJ2-2; TRBD1 matches 7 bases. CDR1 SGHTA and CDR2 FQGNSA come from the germline V gene. The CDR3 has 15 residues. J was trimmed by 2 bases and V by 6 bases; bases with no gene match: 6. The CDR3 bases are TGTGCCAGCAGGGCAGGGGGAGCTAACACCGGGGAGCTGTTTTTT. It codes for CASRAGGANTGELFF.

The rearrangement joins TRBV29-1 to TRBJ2-1; a possible D gene is TRBD2 (7 bases). With 4 bases removed from V and 3 bases from J, the gap between germline ends came to 13 bases. Germline V gene sequence: CDR1 SQVTM, CDR2 ANQGSEA. The length of the CDR3 is 14 residues. The CDR3 DNA reads TGCAGCGTTGGGGGGGGCGCCGGCTACAATGAGCAGTTCTTC. This translates into CSVGGGAGYNEQFF.

J is TRBJ2-1 and V is TRBV20-1; D perhaps matches TRBD1 (6 bases). Between the trimmed V and J ends, which lost 1 base and 0 bases, there was a span of 13 bases. There are 16 residues in the CDR3. Germline-derived CDR1 and CDR2 are DFQATT and SNEGSKA (reference sequence). The CDR3 loop reads CSARGLDSSSYNEQFF. The DNA for the CDR3 is TGCAGTGCTAGAGGTTTGGACAGTAGCTCCTACAATGAGCAGTTCTTC.

This clonotype was seen a few times. The chain joins TRBV28 to TRBJ2-3; TRBD2 aligns across 11 bases. The germline V gene has CDR1 MDHEN and CDR2 SYDVKM. V shed 5 bases, J shed 5 bases, and the junction held 15 bases outside the gene matches. This CDR3 contains 18 residues. DNA of the CDR3: TGTGCCAGCAGTCCCTCTGAAATAGCGGGGGGGCCATTAGATACGCAGTATTTT. This translates into CASSPSEIAGGPLDTQYF.

The V and J genes are TRBV12-3 or TRBV12-4 and TRBJ1-5, with D possibly matching TRBD1 (5 bases). The CDR3 length is 14 residues. Trimming took 6 bases from V and 5 from J, leaving 14 bases between them. The DNA of the CDR3 is TGTGCCAGCAGGTACGGGGCTTCCGATCAGCCCCAGCATTTT. Translated, it gives CASRYGASDQPQHF.

The chain is built from TRBV4-1 and TRBJ2-3; no clear D gene. The CDR3 is made up of 15 amino acids. The germline V gene has CDR1 MGHRA and CDR2 YSYEKL. Between the trimmed V and J ends, which lost 7 bases and 6 bases, there was a span of 20 bases. The CDR3 protein is CASKWLDSSIDTQYF. As DNA, the CDR3 is TGCGCCAGCAAGTGGTTAGACTCCTCTATTGATACGCAGTATTTT.

The chain is built from TRBV2 and TRBJ2-1; D ambiguous. This CDR3 contains 11 residues. V shed 7 bases and J shed 5 bases, with 6 bases lying between them. Germline V gene sequence: CDR1 SNHLY, CDR2 FYNNEI. The CDR3: CASTKNNEQFF. The CDR3 DNA reads as TGTGCCAGCACGAAAAACAATGAGCAGTTCTTC.

In this sample, this clonotype turned up many times. V is TRBV7-9 and J is TRBJ1-1; 7 nucleotides match TRBD1. Germline trimming cut 4 bases from V and 0 bases from J; bases unmatched to any gene: 20. The CDR3 length is 20 residues. Germline lookup yields CDR1 SEHNR and CDR2 FQNEAQ (reference sequence). The CDR3 here is CASSSHSRPGQRIMNTEAFF. The CDR3 DNA reads TGTGCCAGCAGCTCACACAGCAGACCGGGACAGAGAATTATGAACACTGAAGCTTTCTTT. The variable domain in full, completed from reference TRBV7-9 and TRBJ1-1, reads DTGVSQNPRHKITKRGQNVTFRCDPISEHNRLYWYRQTLGQGPEFLTYFQNEAQLEKSRLLSDRFSAERPKGSFSTLEIQRTEQGDSAMYLCASSSHSRPGQRIMNTEAFFGQGTRLTVV.

This clonotype was found a few times. The gene calls are TRBV5-6 and TRBJ1-1; 7 bases fit TRBD1. Trimming at V came to 0 bases and at J to 3 bases, leaving 5 bases not matched to a gene. CDR3 length: 15 amino acids. Per germline, CDR1 SGHDT and CDR2 YYEEEE. Here the CDR3 reads CASSLGIQGYTEAFF. The CDR3 region has the DNA TGTGCCAGCAGCTTGGGTATACAGGGGTACACTGAAGCTTTCTTT. The full variable domain, its missing parts supplied by reference TRBV5-6 and TRBJ1-1, is DAGVTQSPTHLIKTRGQQVTLRCSPKSGHDTVSWYQQALGQGPQFIFQYYEEEERQRGNFPDRFSGHQFPNYSSELNVNALLLGDSALYLCASSLGIQGYTEAFFGQGTRLTVV.

Written as DNA, the CDR3 is TGTGCCAGCAGCTTATTCCTAGACCCCACAGATACGCAGTATTTT. Translated, it gives CASSLFLDPTDTQYF. The chain combines TRBV7-9 with TRBJ2-3, with D uncertain. The CDR3 totals 15 residues. CDR1 and CDR2 (germline): SEHNR, FQNEAQ (reference sequence). V was shortened by 2 bases and J by 2 bases, with 11 bases between the two germline ends.

This clonotype was detected many times. The gene calls are TRBV7-8 and TRBJ2-1, with TRBD2 matching 10 bases. The CDR3 runs to 15 residues. Germline V CDR1 and CDR2: SGHVS, FQNEAQ. The V gene end was trimmed by 1 base and the J gene end by 7 bases; junction bases not matched to a gene: 4. The CDR3 DNA is TGTGCCAGCAGCTTAGGAGCGGGGGGGCGGAATGAGCAGTTCTTC. Translated, it gives CASSLGAGGRNEQFF.